These T cell receptor beta chains were read from a single sample in a study of stem cell transplantation in POMP-related autoinflammatory disease. The assay was immunoSEQ multiplex PCR, and TCRdb's table has in-frame clones only and misses some. The sample lists approximately 30,000 clones; about 91% were seen once. This specimen consisted of CD4+ T cells from PBMCs, obtained before stem cell transplantation. These receptors were collected from a human donor with POMP-related autoinflammation and immune dysregulation (PRAID). The conserved cysteine and the conserved F or W are not part of the CDR3 here. D genes are given only for firm matches.

TRBD2,TRBJ2-1,TRBV5-6,ASSRQLAGGPARYNEQF
NA,TRBJ2-7,TRBV5-6,ASSTRRGRYYEQY
NA,TRBJ1-2,TRBV6-1,ASSGPGYT
NA,TRBJ2-3,TRBV5-6,ASSTSGTQY
NA,TRBJ1-1,TRBV19,ASKASSRTRVEAF
NA,TRBJ1-4,TRBV4-1,ASSVRGITNEKLF
TRBD1,TRBJ1-1,TRBV4-2,ASSPTGGGTEAF
NA,TRBJ2-1,TRBV7-3,ASSLQGYNEQF
NA,TRBJ1-3,TRBV6-1,ASSAQQGGSGNTIY
TRBD1,TRBJ2-7,TRBV7-3,ASSPRQGINEQY
TRBD2,TRBJ2-3,TRBV5-1,ASSSVGLAGGRTDTQY
TRBD1,TRBJ1-1,TRBV10-3,AISAAGTGVNTEAF
TRBD1,TRBJ1-2,TRBV10-3,AIKTDRPYGYT
TRBD2,TRBJ2-5,TRBV5-1,ASSPLSGRGPQETQY
TRBD1,TRBJ1-5,TRBV2,ASSVTGQGVGQPQH
NA,TRBJ2-7,TRBV27,ASSYRTESYEQY
NA,TRBJ2-5,TRBV5-1,ASSLGRETQY
TRBD1,TRBJ1-1,TRBV5-4,ASSLATGEKAF
TRBD2,TRBJ2-3,TRBV2,ASGGLAGESDTQY
NA,TRBJ2-3,TRBV30,AWSNRDGGTQY
NA,TRBJ1-5,TRBV19,ASSIERGGYGPQH
NA,TRBJ2-7,TRBV19,ASSIERASYEQY